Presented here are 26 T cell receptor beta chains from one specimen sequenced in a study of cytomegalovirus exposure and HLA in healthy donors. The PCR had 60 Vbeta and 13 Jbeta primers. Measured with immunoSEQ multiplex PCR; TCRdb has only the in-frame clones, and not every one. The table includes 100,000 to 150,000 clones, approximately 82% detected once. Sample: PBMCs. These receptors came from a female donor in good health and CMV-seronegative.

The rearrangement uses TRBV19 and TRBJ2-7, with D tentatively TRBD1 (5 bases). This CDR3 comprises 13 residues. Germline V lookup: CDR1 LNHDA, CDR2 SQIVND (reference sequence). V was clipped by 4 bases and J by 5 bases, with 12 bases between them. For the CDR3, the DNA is TGTGCCAGTAGTACCAAGGACATCCACGAGCAGTACTTC. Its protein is CASSTKDIHEQYF. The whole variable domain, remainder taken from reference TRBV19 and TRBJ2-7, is DGGITQSPKYLFRKEGQNVTLSCEQNLNHDAMYWYRQDPGQGLRLIYYSQIVNDFQKGDIAEGYSVSREKKESFPLTVTSAQKNPTAFYLCASSTKDIHEQYFGPGTRLTVT.

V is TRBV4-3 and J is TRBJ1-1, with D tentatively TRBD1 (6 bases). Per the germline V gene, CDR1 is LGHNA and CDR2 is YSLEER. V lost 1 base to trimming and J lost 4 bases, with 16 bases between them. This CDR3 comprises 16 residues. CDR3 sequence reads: CASSQGSAGEGTEAFF. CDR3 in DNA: TGCGCCAGCAGCCAAGGGTCGGCAGGGGAAGGCACTGAAGCTTTCTTT.

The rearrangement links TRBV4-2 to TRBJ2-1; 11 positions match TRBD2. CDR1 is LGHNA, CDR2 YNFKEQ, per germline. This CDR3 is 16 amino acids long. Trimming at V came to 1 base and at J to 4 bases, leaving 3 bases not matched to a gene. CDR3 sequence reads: CASSQVVAGGYNEQFF. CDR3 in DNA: TGTGCCAGCAGCCAAGTGGTAGCGGGAGGGTACAATGAGCAGTTCTTC.

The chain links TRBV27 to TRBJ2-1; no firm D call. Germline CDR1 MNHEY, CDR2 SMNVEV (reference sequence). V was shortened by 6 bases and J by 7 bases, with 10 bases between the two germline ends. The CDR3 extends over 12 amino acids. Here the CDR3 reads CASSPTVNEQFF. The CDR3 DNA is TGTGCCAGCAGCCCCACGGTGAATGAGCAGTTCTTC.

Here the CDR3 DNA reads TGCGCCAGCAGCAGGGCGAGTAGCAATCAGCCCCAGCATTTT. Protein sequence: CASSRASSNQPQHF. The V gene is TRBV10-2, the J gene TRBJ1-5; tentative D call: TRBD1 (5 bases). The ends were cut back, 6 bases at V and 0 bases at J, with 9 bases in the middle. Germline V lookup: CDR1 WSHSY, CDR2 SAAADI. The CDR3 is made up of 14 amino acids.

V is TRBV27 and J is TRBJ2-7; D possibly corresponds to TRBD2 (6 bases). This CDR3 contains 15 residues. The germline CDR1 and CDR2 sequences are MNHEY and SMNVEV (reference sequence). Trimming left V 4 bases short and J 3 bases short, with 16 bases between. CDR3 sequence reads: CASSSYGGAVYEQYF. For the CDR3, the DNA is TGTGCCAGCAGTTCTTATGGAGGGGCTGTCTACGAGCAGTACTTC.

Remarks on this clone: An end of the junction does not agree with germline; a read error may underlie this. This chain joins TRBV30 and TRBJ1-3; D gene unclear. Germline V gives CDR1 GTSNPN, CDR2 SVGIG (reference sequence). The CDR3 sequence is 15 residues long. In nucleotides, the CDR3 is TGTGCCTGGAGTCGGAACGGCGGCTCTGGAAGCACCATATATTTT. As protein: CAWSRNGGSGSTIYF.

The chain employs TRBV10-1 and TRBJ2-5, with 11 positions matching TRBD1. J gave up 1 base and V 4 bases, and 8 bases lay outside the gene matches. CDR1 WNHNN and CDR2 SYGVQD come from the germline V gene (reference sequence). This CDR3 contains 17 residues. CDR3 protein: CASSVGTGGSGQETQYF. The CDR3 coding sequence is TGCGCCAGCAGTGTCGGGACAGGGGGTAGCGGCCAAGAGACCCAGTACTTC.

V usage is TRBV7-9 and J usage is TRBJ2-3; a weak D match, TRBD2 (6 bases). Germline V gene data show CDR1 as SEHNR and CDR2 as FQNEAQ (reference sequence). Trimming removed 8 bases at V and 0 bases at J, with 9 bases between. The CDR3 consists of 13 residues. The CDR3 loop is CASVGGSTDTQYF. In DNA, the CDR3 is TGTGCCAGCGTCGGAGGGAGCACAGATACGCAGTATTTT.

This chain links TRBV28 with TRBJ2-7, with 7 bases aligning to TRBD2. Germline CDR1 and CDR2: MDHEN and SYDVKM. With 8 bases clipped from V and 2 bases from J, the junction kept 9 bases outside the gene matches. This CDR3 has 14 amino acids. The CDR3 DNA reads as TGTGCCAGCGGGGCACCCGGGAGGACCTACGAGCAGTACTTC. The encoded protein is CASGAPGRTYEQYF.

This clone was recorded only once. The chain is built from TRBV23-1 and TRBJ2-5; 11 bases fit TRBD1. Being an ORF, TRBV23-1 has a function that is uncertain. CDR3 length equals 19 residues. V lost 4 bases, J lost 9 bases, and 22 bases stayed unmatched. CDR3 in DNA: TGCGCCAGCAGTCCGTCATCAATGGGACAGGGGGTTCGCGCGGAGGCCCAGTACTTC. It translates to CASSPSSMGQGVRAEAQYF.

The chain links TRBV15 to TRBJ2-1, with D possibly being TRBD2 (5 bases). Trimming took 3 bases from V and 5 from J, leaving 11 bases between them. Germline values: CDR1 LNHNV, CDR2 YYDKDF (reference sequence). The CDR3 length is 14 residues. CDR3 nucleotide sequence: TGTGCCACCAGCAGCCGAGAAGCGGACAATGAGCAGTTCTTC. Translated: CATSSREADNEQFF.

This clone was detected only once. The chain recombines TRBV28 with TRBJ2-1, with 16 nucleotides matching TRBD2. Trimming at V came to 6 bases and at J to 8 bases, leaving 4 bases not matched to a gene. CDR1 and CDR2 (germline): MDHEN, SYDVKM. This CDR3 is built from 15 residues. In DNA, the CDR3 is TGTGCCAGCAGAGCGGGACTAGCGGGAGGGGATGAGCAGTTCTTC. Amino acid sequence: CASRAGLAGGDEQFF.

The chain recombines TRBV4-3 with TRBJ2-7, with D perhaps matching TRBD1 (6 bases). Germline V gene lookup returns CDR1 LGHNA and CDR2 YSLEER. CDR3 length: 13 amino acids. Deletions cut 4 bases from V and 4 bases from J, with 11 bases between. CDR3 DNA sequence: TGCGCCAGCAGCCGCGACAGGCGGTACGAGCAGTACTTC. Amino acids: CASSRDRRYEQYF.

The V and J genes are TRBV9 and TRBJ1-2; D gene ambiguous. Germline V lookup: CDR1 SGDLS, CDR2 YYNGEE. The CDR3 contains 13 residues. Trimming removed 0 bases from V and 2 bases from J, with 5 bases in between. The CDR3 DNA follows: TGTGCCAGCAGCGTAGAACAGAACTATGGCTACACCTTC. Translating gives CASSVEQNYGYTF.

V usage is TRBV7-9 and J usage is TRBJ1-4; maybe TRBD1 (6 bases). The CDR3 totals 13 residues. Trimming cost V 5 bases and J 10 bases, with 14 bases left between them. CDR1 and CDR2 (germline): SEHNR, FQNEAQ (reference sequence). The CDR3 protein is CASSPGTPGKLFF. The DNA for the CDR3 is TGTGCCAGCAGCCCAGGGACACCGGGAAAACTGTTTTTT.

This chain's CDR3 is CASSVKGNYGYTF. In nucleotides, the CDR3 is TGTGCCAGCAGCGTAAAGGGGAACTATGGCTACACCTTC. The chain carries TRBV9 and TRBJ1-2, with D possibly matching TRBD1 (5 bases). Trimming cost V 1 base and J 2 bases, with 6 bases left between them. The CDR3 totals 13 residues. Germline V gives CDR1 SGDLS, CDR2 YYNGEE. Drawing the rest from reference TRBV9 and TRBJ1-2, the complete variable domain is DSGVTQTPKHLITATGQRVTLRCSPRSGDLSVYWYQQSLDQGLQFLIQYYNGEERAKGNILERFSAQQFPDLHSELNLSSLELGDSALYFCASSVKGNYGYTFGSGTRLTVV.

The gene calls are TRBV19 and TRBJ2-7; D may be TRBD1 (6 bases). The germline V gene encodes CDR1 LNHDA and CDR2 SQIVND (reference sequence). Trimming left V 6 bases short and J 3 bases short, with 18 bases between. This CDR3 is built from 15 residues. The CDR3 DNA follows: TGTGCCAGTAGCCCCATTAGGACAGTTCGCTACGAGCAGTACTTC. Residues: CASSPIRTVRYEQYF.

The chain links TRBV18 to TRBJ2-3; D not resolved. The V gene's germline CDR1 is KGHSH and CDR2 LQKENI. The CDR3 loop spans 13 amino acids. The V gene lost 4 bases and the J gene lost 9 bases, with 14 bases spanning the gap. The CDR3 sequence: CASSQADLRTQYF. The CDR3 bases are TGTGCCAGCTCACAGGCGGATCTTCGGACGCAGTATTTT. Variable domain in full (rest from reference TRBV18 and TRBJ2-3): NAGVMQNPRHLVRRRGQEARLRCSPMKGHSHVYWYRQLPEEGLKFMVYLQKENIIDESGMPKERFSAEFPKEGPSILRIQQVVRGDSAAYFCASSQADLRTQYFGPGTRLTVL.

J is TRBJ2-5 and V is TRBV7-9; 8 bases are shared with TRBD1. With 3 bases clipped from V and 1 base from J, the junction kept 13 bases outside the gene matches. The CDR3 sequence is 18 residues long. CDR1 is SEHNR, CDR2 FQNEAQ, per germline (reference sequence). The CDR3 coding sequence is TGTGCCAGCAGCTTCTCCTTTTGGACAGGGAAGGCCCAAGAGACCCAGTACTTC. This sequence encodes CASSFSFWTGKAQETQYF.

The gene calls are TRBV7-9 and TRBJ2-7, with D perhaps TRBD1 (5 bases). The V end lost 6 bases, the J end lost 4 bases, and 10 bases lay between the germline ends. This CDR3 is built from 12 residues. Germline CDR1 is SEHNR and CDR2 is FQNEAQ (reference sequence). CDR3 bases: TGTGCCAGCAGACGCGACAGTTACGAGCAGTACTTC. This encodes CASRRDSYEQYF.

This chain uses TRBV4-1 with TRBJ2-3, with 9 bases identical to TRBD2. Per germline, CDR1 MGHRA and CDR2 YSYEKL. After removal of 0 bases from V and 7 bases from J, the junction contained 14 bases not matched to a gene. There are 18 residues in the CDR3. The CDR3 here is CASSQDLTHSGRWYTQYF. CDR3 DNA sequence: TGCGCCAGCAGCCAAGATCTCACCCATAGCGGGAGATGGTATACGCAGTATTTT.

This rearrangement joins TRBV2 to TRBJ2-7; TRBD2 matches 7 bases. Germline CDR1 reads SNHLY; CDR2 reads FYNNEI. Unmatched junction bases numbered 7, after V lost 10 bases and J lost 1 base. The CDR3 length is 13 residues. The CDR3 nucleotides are TGTGCCACCTCCGGGGGAGGGTCCTACGAGCAGTACTTC. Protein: CATSGGGSYEQYF.

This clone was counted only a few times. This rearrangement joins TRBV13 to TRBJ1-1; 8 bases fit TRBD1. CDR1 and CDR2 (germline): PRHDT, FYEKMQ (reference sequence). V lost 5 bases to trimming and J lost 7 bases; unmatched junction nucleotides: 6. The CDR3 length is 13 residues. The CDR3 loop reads CASSADRAGEAFF. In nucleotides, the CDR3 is TGTGCCAGCAGCGCGGACAGGGCGGGTGAAGCTTTCTTT. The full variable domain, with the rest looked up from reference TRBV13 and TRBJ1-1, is AAGVIQSPRHLIKEKRETATLKCYPIPRHDTVYWYQQGPGQDPQFLISFYEKMQSDKGSIPDRFSAQQFSDYHSELNMSSLELGDSALYFCASSADRAGEAFFGQGTRLTVV.

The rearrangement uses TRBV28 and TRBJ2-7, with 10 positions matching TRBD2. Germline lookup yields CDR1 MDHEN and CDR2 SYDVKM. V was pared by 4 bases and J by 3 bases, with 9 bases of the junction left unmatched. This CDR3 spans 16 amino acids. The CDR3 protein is CASSSAHSGRSYEQYF. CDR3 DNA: TGTGCCAGCAGTTCCGCCCATAGCGGGAGGAGCTACGAGCAGTACTTC.

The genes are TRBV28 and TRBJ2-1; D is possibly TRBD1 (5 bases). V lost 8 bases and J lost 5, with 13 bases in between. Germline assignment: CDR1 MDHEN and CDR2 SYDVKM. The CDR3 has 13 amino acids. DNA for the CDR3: TGTGCCAGCCTAAGACAGAATGACAATGAGCAGTTCTTC. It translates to CASLRQNDNEQFF.